Each of the 17 T cell receptor beta chains below was sequenced from the same sample in a study of CD4+ T cells in melanoma. Here immunoSEQ multiplex PCR was the method, and the copy in TCRdb shows in-frame clones only, minus some. The sample includes over 100,000 clones, around 92% of them seen just once. Sequencing used peripheral blood. The receptors were gathered from a human donor with melanoma.

This clone has a single count. The chain links TRBV18 to TRBJ2-7, with 7 nucleotides matching TRBD1. The length of the CDR3 is 15 residues. The V gene end was trimmed by 2 bases and the J gene end by 6 bases; junction bases not matched to a gene: 10. Germline V gives CDR1 KGHSH, CDR2 LQKENI. The CDR3 coding sequence is TGTGCCAGCTCACCATCGACAGGGTCCCTCTTCGAGCAGTACTTC. Amino acids: CASSPSTGSLFEQYF.

The genes are TRBV5-6 and TRBJ2-2; TRBD2 is a possible D gene (6 bases). CDR1 and CDR2 from the germline V gene are SGHDT and YYEEEE. CDR3 length: 14 residues. Trimming removed 0 bases from V and 9 bases from J, with 12 bases in between. In DNA, the CDR3 is TGTGCCAGCAGCTTGGCCTGGGGGGTGAGGGAGCTGTTTTTT. This codes for CASSLAWGVRELFF.

The V call is TRBV5-1, the J call TRBJ2-7; TRBD1 is a possible D gene (5 bases). Trimming took off 4 bases at V and 2 bases at J, with 10 bases between the two ends. Germline CDR1 reads SGHRS; CDR2 reads YFSETQ. The CDR3 loop spans 13 amino acids. In DNA, the CDR3 is TGCGCCAGCAGCCCCGACAGCGCCTACGAGCAGTACTTC. Amino acids: CASSPDSAYEQYF. Based on the CDR3 plus reference TRBV5-1 and TRBJ2-7, the full variable domain is KAGVTQTPRYLIKTRGQQVTLSCSPISGHRSVSWYQQTPGQGLQFLFEYFSETQRNKGNFPGRFSGRQFSNSRSEMNVSTLELGDSALYLCASSPDSAYEQYFGPGTRLTVT.

The rearrangement joins TRBV27 to TRBJ1-1; 10 bases are shared with TRBD1. The germline CDR1 and CDR2 sequences are MNHEY and SMNVEV (reference sequence). The CDR3 runs 13 residues. The V segment lost 8 bases and the J segment 4 bases; nucleotides outside the gene matches: 4. CDR3 DNA sequence: TGTGCCAGCGTCGACAGGGGGCTCACTGAAGCTTTCTTT. This gives the protein CASVDRGLTEAFF.

The chain links TRBV14 to TRBJ1-2; D might be TRBD1 (6 bases). Germline V gives CDR1 SGHDN, CDR2 FVKESK. Deletions cut 2 bases from V and 8 bases from J, with 18 bases between. The CDR3 is 15 residues long. CDR3 sequence reads: CASSQIRTATAGYTF. The CDR3 DNA sequence: TGTGCCAGCAGCCAAATCAGGACAGCAACGGCGGGCTACACCTTC.

This chain links TRBV19 with TRBJ2-7; the D is unclear. Germline loops: CDR1 LNHDA, CDR2 SQIVND (reference sequence). CDR3 size: 15 residues. The V end was cut by 3 bases, the J end by 3 bases, with 15 bases between. The DNA for the CDR3 is TGTGCCAGTAGTATTGGAGCCCCAACATACTACGAGCAGTACTTC. Residues: CASSIGAPTYYEQYF.

The chain has TRBV5-6 and TRBJ2-3, with a possible D match to TRBD1 (6 bases). Germline V gene data show CDR1 as SGHDT and CDR2 as YYEEEE. The CDR3 is 14 residues long. Trimming removed 0 bases from V and 5 bases from J, with 10 bases in between. The CDR3 protein is CASSLVQGLDTQYF. DNA for the CDR3: TGTGCCAGCAGCTTGGTTCAGGGGTTAGATACGCAGTATTTT.

This clone was detected once. The chain carries TRBV6-1 and TRBJ2-2, with D perhaps given as TRBD1 or TRBD2 (6 bases each). Germline CDR1 is MNHNS and CDR2 is SASEGT. There are 15 residues in the CDR3. Trimming pared 0 bases from V and 3 bases from J, leaving 8 bases between. The CDR3 spells CASSEAGGHTGELFF. The CDR3 DNA reads TGTGCCAGCAGTGAAGCTGGGGGGCACACCGGGGAGCTGTTTTTT.

V usage is TRBV1 and J usage is TRBJ2-1; whether TRBD2, the table's D call, matches the DNA was not checked. TRBV1 is recorded as a pseudogene. The CDR3 covers 19 residues. CDR3 in amino acids: CTSSQKGEGGGSSYNEQFF. The CDR3 DNA reads as TGCACCAGCAGCCAAAAGGGAGAGGGGGGGGGTTCCTCCTACAATGAGCAGTTCTTC.

V gene TRBV6-1 combines with J gene TRBJ1-5; 9 positions match TRBD1. There are 16 residues in the CDR3. CDR1 and CDR2 from the germline V gene are MNHNS and SASEGT. Losses at the gene ends were 3 bases for V and 3 bases for J; bases not matched to a gene: 6. In nucleotides, the CDR3 is TGTGCCAGCAGTGACTACCGGGACAGGGTCAATCAGCCCCAGCATTTT. The encoded protein is CASSDYRDRVNQPQHF.

This clone was counted a single time. The CDR3 DNA sequence: TGTGCCAGCAGTTACTCCGGGACAGCGAACACTGAAGCTTTCTTT. Protein product: CASSYSGTANTEAFF. The genes are TRBV6-5 and TRBJ1-1; TRBD1 agrees at 7 bases. The germline CDR1 and CDR2 sequences are MNHEY and SVGAGI. After removal of 0 bases from V and 1 base from J, the junction contained 2 bases not matched to a gene. The length of the CDR3 is 15 residues.

This chain uses TRBV5-4 with TRBJ1-2, with TRBD1 matching 8 bases. The V gene's germline CDR1 is SGHNT and CDR2 YYREEE (reference sequence). Trimming at V came to 5 bases and at J to 7 bases, leaving 13 bases not matched to a gene. CDR3 size: 15 residues. CDR3 DNA sequence: TGTGCCAGCAGGGGTCGGACAGGGCTTTCTTTTGGCTACACCTTC. Protein sequence: CASRGRTGLSFGYTF.

This chain's CDR3 is CASSLTGVPGELFF. In DNA, the CDR3 is TGTGCCAGCAGTTTGACAGGGGTACCCGGGGAGCTGTTTTTT. The genes are TRBV6-5 and TRBJ2-2; the match to TRBD1 covers 8 bases. Germline V gene data show CDR1 as MNHEY and CDR2 as SVGAGI. The CDR3 totals 14 residues. V gave up 4 bases and J gave up 6 bases; unmatched junction bases: 4.

The rearrangement joins TRBV5-4 to TRBJ1-1, with D perhaps matching TRBD1 (6 bases). The CDR3 has 15 amino acids. Germline values: CDR1 SGHNT, CDR2 YYREEE (reference sequence). V was shortened by 4 bases and J by 1 base, with 14 bases between the two germline ends. The CDR3 is CASSPPAGENTEAFF. CDR3 bases: TGTGCCAGCAGCCCCCCGGCAGGGGAGAACACTGAAGCTTTCTTT.

The rearrangement uses TRBV2 and TRBJ1-5; 9 bases are shared with TRBD1. The trim removed 6 bases at V and 7 bases at J, leaving 4 bases unmatched. This CDR3 is 13 amino acids long. Germline assignment: CDR1 SNHLY and CDR2 FYNNEI. CDR3 coding DNA: TGTGCCAGCAGCGGGACAGGGAACCAGCCCCAGCATTTT. It encodes CASSGTGNQPQHF.

V gene TRBV18 combines with J gene TRBJ2-5; D gene uncertain. Germline V CDR1 and CDR2: KGHSH, LQKENI. Trimming took 5 bases from V and 4 from J, leaving 8 bases between them. The CDR3 is 12 residues long. The CDR3 DNA follows: TGTGCCAGCTCAACGATCGGAGAGACCCAGTACTTC. Its translation is CASSTIGETQYF.

CDR3 loop: CATPSGSGTGELFF. The CDR3 DNA sequence: TGTGCCACCCCTAGCGGGAGTGGCACCGGGGAGCTGTTTTTT. The chain has TRBV6-6 and TRBJ2-2; 10 nucleotides line up with TRBD2. Per the germline V gene, CDR1 is MNHNY and CDR2 is SVGAGI (reference sequence). There are 14 residues in the CDR3. J was trimmed by 4 bases and V by 10 bases; bases with no gene match: 6.